The rows below give T cell receptor beta chains drawn from one sample of a study of T cells after yellow fever vaccination. TCRdb re-derived calls from the 5' RACE reads in MiXCR, one entry per CDR3 protein. This table holds about 120,000 distinct CDR3 sequences, 7.2% found once. This material consisted of CD4+ T cells sorted from PBMCs, taken 45 days after the first yellow fever vaccination. Every receptor here comes from a young man who received the YFV17D yellow fever vaccine. Both conserved end residues are part of each CDR3. The D gene is left open where the match is weak. Clone size is stated in some rows and not others, as once, few, many or a class when expanded.

clone_size j_call d_call v_call cdr3_aa cdr3_nt
many TRBJ2-5 . TRBV7-2 CASSLRAPETQYF TGTGCCAGCAGCTTGAGGGCCCCAGAGACCCAGTACTTC
many TRBJ1-1 TRBD1 TRBV5-1 CASSSEGARRGTEAFF TGCGCCAGCAGCTCAGAGGGGGCCCGGAGGGGCACTGAAGCTTTCTTT
many TRBJ1-2 . TRBV5-1 CASSLQAGVDGYTF TGCGCCAGCAGCTTGCAGGCGGGGGTAGACGGCTACACCTTC
few TRBJ2-2 TRBD1 TRBV20-1 CSAPDRGRGTGELFF TGCAGTGCCCCGGACAGGGGGCGAGGCACCGGGGAGCTGTTTTTT
many TRBJ1-1 . TRBV7-9 CASSFSLGNTEAFF TGTGCCAGCAGCTTCTCTCTTGGGAACACTGAAGCTTTCTTT
. TRBJ2-5 . TRBV19 CASSINFVGLETQYF TGTGCCAGTAGTATAAATTTTGTGGGGCTGGAGACCCAGTACTTC
few TRBJ2-4 . TRBV5-1 CASSPLGSKNIQYF TGCGCCAGCAGCCCATTAGGCTCAAAAAACATTCAGTACTTC
many TRBJ2-1 . TRBV19 CASSIWDGGPFNEQFF TGTGCCAGTAGTATTTGGGACGGGGGGCCTTTCAATGAGCAGTTCTTC
many TRBJ2-2 . TRBV12-3/TRBV12-4 CASKVRGVRTGELFF TGTGCCAGCAAAGTCAGGGGAGTAAGAACCGGGGAGCTGTTTTTT
many TRBJ2-7 TRBD1 TRBV2 CASSARAGGLEQYF TGTGCCAGCAGTGCTCGGGCAGGGGGCCTCGAGCAGTACTTC
few TRBJ2-3 . TRBV7-3 CASSLGGARDTQYF TGTGCCAGCAGCTTAGGAGGGGCGAGGGATACGCAGTATTTT